This note documents a single T cell receptor beta chain sequence. Germline V gene sequence: CDR1 SGHRS, CDR2 YFSETQ. This CDR3 has 16 residues. Trimming at V came to 4 bases and at J to 2 bases, leaving 8 bases not matched to a gene. The data were obtained in a study of blood T cell repertoires in COVID-19. Study background: The study drew acute and convalescent COVID-19 samples from the United States, Italy and Spain. Sources were T cells, B-cell-depleted T cells, or PBMCs; the material itself was cDNA or gDNA.

As handled by the study authors: Reference gene primer amplification in the assay estimated nucleated cell counts. TCRdb's copy holds only in-frame clones and misses some; the assay was immunoSEQ multiplex PCR. D and trimming come from the DNA, and the V and J calls and clone size come from that table. This table holds 120,000 to 150,000 clones, more than 75% found once. The sequencing input was peripheral blood. This receptor was taken from a human donor in a cohort sampled during active COVID-19. This chain uses TRBV5-1 with TRBJ2-5; 10 nucleotides match TRBD1. CDR3 region: CASSQAGTGAQETQYF. CDR3 in DNA: TGCGCCAGCAGCCAAGCTGGGACAGGGGCGCAAGAGACCCAGTACTTC.